This T cell receptor (beta chain) comes out of a study of CD8 T cells in ankylosing spondylitis. Study-wide results and caveats: For ankylosing spondylitis blood, a TCR beta motif of roughly 8 highly homologous variants appeared characteristic. Disease-linked clones were found to be CD8+ and relatively rare in peripheral blood.

Note on this clonotype: No antigen is known for it.

The CDR3 extends over 13 amino acids. Deletions cut 2 bases from V and 4 bases from J, with 8 bases between. The germline V gene has CDR1 LGHDT and CDR2 YNNKEL (reference sequence). TCRdb re-called the 5' RACE reads with MiXCR, one entry per CDR3 protein. The repertoire includes 200,000 to 250,000 distinct CDR3 sequences, 8% to 11% of them detected once, and approximately 20% sits in the top ten. The V and J genes are TRBV3-1 and TRBJ2-5, with D possibly TRBD1 on 6 matching bases. What was sequenced was blood, either unsorted or a sorted T cell fraction (not recorded which). The sequence derives from a male donor with ankylosing spondylitis or in good health (not recorded which). The CDR3 loop is CASSQLDRETQYF. The CDR3 nucleotides are TGTGCCAGCAGCCAACTGGACAGAGAGACCCAGTACTTC.